This T cell receptor (beta chain) is drawn from a study of shared clonotypes between healthy human individuals. V shed 6 bases and J shed 6 bases, with 17 bases lying between them. CDR3 length equals 15 residues. In germline, CDR1 is MDHEN, CDR2 SYDVKM. Investigators spread the genomic DNA of each subset evenly over several immunoSEQ plates. TCRdb's table, derived via immunoSEQ multiplex PCR, lists solely in-frame clones and lacks some. The data contain around 620,000 clones, 95% of them singletons. CD45RO-negative cells were positively selected for CCR7, leaving out terminally differentiated effector memory CD45RA+ cells.

The rearrangement links TRBV28 to TRBJ2-2; D remains ambiguous. This TCR was sampled from a woman aged 30 to 39 in good health. The sample taken for sequencing was naive CD8+ T cells sorted from blood. CDR3 coding DNA: TGTGCCAGCAGAACGATAAACACTTGGTCCGGGGAGCTGTTTTTT. It translates to CASRTINTWSGELFF.